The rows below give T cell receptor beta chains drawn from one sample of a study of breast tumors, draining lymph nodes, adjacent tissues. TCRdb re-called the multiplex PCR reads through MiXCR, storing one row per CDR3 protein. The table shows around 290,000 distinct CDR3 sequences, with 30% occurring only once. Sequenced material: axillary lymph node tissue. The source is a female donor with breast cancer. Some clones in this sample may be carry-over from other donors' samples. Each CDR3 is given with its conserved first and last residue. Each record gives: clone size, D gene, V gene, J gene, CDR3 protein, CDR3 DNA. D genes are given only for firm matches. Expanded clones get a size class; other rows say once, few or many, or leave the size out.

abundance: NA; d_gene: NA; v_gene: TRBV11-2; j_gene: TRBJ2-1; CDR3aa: CASSLGPRAHNEQFF; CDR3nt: TGTGCCAGCAGTTTGGGTCCGCGGGCTCACAATGAGCAGTTCTTC
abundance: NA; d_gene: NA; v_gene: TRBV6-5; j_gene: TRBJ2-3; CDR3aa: CASSHSISGSRSMQYF; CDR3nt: TGTGCCAGCAGTCACTCGATCAGCGGATCTCGCTCGATGCAGTATTTT
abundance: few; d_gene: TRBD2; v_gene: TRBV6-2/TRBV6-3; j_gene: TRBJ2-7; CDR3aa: CASSRTSGGFSYEQYF; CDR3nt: TGTGCCAGCAGTAGGACTAGCGGGGGATTCTCCTACGAGCAGTACTTC
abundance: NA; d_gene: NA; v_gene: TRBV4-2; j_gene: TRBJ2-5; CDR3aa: CASSQGQAQYF; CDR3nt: TGTGCCAGCAGCCAAGGGCAGGCCCAGTACTTC
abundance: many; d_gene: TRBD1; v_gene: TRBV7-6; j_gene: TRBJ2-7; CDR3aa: CASQRTGNDEQYF; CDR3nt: TGTGCCAGCCAAAGGACAGGGAACGACGAGCAGTACTTC
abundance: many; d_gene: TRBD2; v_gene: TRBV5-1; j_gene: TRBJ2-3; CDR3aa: CASSLAGRSLQYF; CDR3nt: TGCGCCAGCAGCTTGGCCGGGAGGAGCTTACAGTATTTT
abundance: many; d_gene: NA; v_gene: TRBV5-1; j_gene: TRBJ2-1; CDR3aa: CASSLETSSYNEQFF; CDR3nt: TGCGCCAGCAGCTTGGAGACTAGCTCCTACAATGAGCAGTTCTTC
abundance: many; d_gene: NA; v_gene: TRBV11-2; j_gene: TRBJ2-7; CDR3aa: CASSLEGGPPYEQYF; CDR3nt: TGTGCCAGCAGCTTAGAGGGCGGTCCCCCCTACGAGCAGTACTTC
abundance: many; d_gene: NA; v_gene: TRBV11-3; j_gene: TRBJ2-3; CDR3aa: CASSGGGSDTQYF; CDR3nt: TGTGCCAGCAGCGGCGGAGGCTCAGATACGCAGTATTTT
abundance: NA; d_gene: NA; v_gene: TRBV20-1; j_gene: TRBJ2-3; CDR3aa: CSASRGWMGAHSSTDTQYF; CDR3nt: TGCAGTGCCTCACGGGGGTGGATGGGGGCCCATTCTAGCACAGATACGCAGTATTTT
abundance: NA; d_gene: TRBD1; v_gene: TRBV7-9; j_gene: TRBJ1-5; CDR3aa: CASSQPGQGGAQPQHF; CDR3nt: TGTGCCAGCAGCCAACCGGGACAGGGGGGAGCTCAGCCCCAGCATTTT
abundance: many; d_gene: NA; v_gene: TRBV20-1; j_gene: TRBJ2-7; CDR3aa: CSAKLASSYEQYF; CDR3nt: TGCAGTGCTAAACTAGCCTCTTCCTACGAGCAGTACTTC
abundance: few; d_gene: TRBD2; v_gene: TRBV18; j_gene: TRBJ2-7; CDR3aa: CASSPGTSGNLNEQYF; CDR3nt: TGTGCCAGCTCACCAGGGACTAGCGGGAACCTCAACGAGCAGTACTTC
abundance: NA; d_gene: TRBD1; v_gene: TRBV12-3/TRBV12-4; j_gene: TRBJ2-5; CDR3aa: CASSLDRGSQGTQYF; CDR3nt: TGTGCCAGCAGTTTAGACAGGGGGAGTCAAGGGACCCAGTACTTC
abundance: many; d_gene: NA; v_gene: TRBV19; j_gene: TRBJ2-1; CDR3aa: CASSIGVQKYNEQFF; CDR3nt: TGTGCCAGTAGTATCGGGGTACAAAAATACAATGAGCAGTTCTTC
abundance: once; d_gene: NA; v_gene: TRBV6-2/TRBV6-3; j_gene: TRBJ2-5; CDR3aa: CASSHSNRGIQETQHF; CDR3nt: TGTGCCAGCAGTCACTCGAATCGGGGTATCCAAGAGACCCAGCACTTC
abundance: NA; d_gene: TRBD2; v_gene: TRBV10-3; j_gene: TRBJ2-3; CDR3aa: CAISAAGGNADTQYF; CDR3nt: TGTGCCATCAGTGCAGCGGGAGGAAACGCAGATACGCAGTATTTT
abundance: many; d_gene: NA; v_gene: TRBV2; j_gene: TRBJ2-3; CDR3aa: CASSDAPDTQYF; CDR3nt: TGTGCCAGCAGTGATGCCCCAGATACGCAGTATTTT
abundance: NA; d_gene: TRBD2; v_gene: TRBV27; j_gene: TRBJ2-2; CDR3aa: CASSFAGARGELFF; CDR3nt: TGTGCCAGCAGTTTTGCGGGAGCGCGCGGGGAGCTGTTTTTT
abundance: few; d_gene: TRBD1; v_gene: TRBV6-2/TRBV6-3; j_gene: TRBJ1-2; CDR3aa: CASSPGQGAGGYTF; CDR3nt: TGTGCCAGCAGTCCGGGACAGGGGGCTGGTGGCTACACCTTC
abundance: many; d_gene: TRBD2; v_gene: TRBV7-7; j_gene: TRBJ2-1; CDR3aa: CASSQGLAGRNEQFF; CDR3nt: TGTGCTAGCAGCCAAGGACTAGCGGGGAGGAATGAGCAGTTCTTC
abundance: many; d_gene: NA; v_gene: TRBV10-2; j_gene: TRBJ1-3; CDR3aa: CASSESMTDTGNTIYF; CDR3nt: TGCGCCAGCAGTGAGTCGATGACAGACACTGGAAACACCATATATTTT
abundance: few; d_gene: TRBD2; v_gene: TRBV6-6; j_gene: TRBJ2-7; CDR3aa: CASSGLAGGRRYEQYF; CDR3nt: TGTGCCAGCAGTGGCTTAGCGGGAGGAAGACGCTACGAGCAGTACTTC
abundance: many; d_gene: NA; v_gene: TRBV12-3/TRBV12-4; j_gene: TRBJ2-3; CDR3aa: CASSLYGQRSSTDTQYF; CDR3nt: TGTGCCAGCAGTTTATACGGGCAACGTTCTAGCACAGATACGCAGTATTTT
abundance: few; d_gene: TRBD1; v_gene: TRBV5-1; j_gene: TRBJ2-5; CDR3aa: CASSPKIRDRGRGETQYF; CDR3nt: TGTGCCAGCTCACCGAAAATCCGGGACAGGGGGCGAGGGGAGACCCAGTACTTC
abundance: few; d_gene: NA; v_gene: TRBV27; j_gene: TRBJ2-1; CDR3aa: CASSRPTGWNEQFF; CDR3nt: TGTGCCAGCAGTAGGCCTACAGGGTGGAATGAGCAGTTCTTC
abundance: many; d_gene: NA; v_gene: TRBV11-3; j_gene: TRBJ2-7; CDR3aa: CASSGGPYEQYF; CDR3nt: TGTGCCAGCAGCGGGGGGCCCTACGAGCAGTACTTC
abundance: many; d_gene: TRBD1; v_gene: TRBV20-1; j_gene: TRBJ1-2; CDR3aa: CSARDREHPPYGYTF; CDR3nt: TGCAGTGCTAGGGACAGGGAACATCCCCCTTATGGCTACACCTTC
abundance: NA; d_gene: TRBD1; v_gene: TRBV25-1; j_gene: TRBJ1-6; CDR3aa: CAMDRGSPLHF; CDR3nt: TGTGCTATGGACAGGGGTTCACCCCTCCACTTT
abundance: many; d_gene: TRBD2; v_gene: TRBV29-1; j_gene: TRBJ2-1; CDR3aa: CSGRGLAGNNEQFF; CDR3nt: TGCAGCGGTAGGGGACTAGCGGGGAACAATGAGCAGTTCTTC
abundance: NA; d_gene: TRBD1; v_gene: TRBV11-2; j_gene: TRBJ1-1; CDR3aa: CASRVGVRGTEAFF; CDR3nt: TGTGCCAGCAGAGTGGGGGTCAGGGGGACTGAAGCTTTCTTT
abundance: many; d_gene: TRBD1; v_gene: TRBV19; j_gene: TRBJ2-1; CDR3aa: CASSPRQGWSEQFF; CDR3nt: TGTGCCAGTAGTCCCCGACAGGGGTGGAGTGAGCAGTTCTTC
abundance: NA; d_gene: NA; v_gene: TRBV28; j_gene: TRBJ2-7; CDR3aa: CASSLLVAEQYF; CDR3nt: TGTGCCAGCAGTTTATTAGTGGCCGAGCAGTACTTC
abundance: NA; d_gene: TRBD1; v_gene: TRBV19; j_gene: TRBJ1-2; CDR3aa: CAGVRDSNSRCGYTF; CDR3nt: TGTGCCGGTGTCCGGGACAGCAATTCTCGTTGTGGCTACACCTTC
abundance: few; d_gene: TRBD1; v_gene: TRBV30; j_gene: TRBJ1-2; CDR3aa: CAWSPGQDYTF; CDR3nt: TGTGCCTGGAGCCCGGGACAGGACTACACCTTC
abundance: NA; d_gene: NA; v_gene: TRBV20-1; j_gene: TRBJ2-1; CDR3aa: CGAHMARRRRAYNEQFF; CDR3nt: TGCGGTGCCCATATGGCTCGCAGGAGAAGGGCCTACAATGAGCAGTTCTTC
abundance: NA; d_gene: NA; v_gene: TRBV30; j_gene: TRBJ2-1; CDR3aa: CAWSETGGGTNEQFF; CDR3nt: TGTGCCTGGAGTGAGACTGGTGGGGGGACTAATGAGCAGTTCTTC